A selection of T cell receptor beta chains follows, all from one sample in a study of post-analysis software for immune sequencing data. TCRdb reprocessed the PCR reads with MiXCR, giving one entry per CDR3 protein. The top ten clones hold roughly 6% of a sample with roughly 540,000 distinct CDR3 sequences, less than 40% of them seen once. Sequencing used blood. The origin of the receptors is a girl aged 2-17 years with multiple sclerosis. CDR3s include the opening cysteine and the closing phenylalanine or tryptophan. D genes are given only for firm matches. The listing skips clone size in some rows; elsewhere it reads once, few, many or a size class.

v_gene	abundance	j_gene	len	d_gene	CDR3nt	CDR3aa
TRBV7-8	-	TRBJ2-7	14	TRBD2	TGTGCCAGCAGCTTTGGCGGGAGCCCCTACGAGCAGTACTTC	CASSFGGSPYEQYF
TRBV9	-	TRBJ2-5	14	-	TGTGCCAGCAGCGCCTACAATACGCAAGAGACCCAGTACTTC	CASSAYNTQETQYF
TRBV5-1	once	TRBJ1-1	13	-	TGCGCCAGCGGGAGGACATATAACACTGAAGCTTTCTTT	CASGRTYNTEAFF
TRBV20-1	-	TRBJ2-4	14	-	TGCAGTGCGGCACCTAGTTTTACCAAAAACATTCAGTACTTC	CSAAPSFTKNIQYF
TRBV20-1	-	TRBJ2-1	15	-	TGCAGTGTCCTACGCCCAGGGGTCTCCTACAATGAGCAGTTCTTC	CSVLRPGVSYNEQFF
TRBV20-1	-	TRBJ2-6	15	-	TGCAGTGCCCGCGCCCTTCGCTCTGGGGCCAACGTCCTGACTTTC	CSARALRSGANVLTF
TRBV12-3/TRBV12-4	few	TRBJ1-6	15	-	TGTGCCAGCAGTTTACTGGGGTTGAAGGATTCACCCCTCCACTTT	CASSLLGLKDSPLHF
TRBV4-1	-	TRBJ1-5	19	TRBD1	TGCGCCAGCAGCCAATACTCCGGGACAGGGGCGCGGAGCAATCAGCCCCAGCATTTT	CASSQYSGTGARSNQPQHF
TRBV5-1	once	TRBJ2-7	16	-	TGCGCCAGCAGCTTGTTTGGACGGCAACTCTACAATGAGCAGTACTTC	CASSLFGRQLYNEQYF
TRBV2	-	TRBJ2-7	14	-	TGTGCCAGCCGTCCGATAGACAGGAGATACGAGCAGTACTTC	CASRPIDRRYEQYF
TRBV5-1	-	TRBJ2-6	17	TRBD1	TGCGCCAGCAGCCCCGGACAGGGAGTCTCTGGGGCCAACGTCCTGACTTTC	CASSPGQGVSGANVLTF